Below are 18 T cell receptor beta chains sequenced from a single sample in a study of immune characterization of retroperitoneal liposarcoma. TCRdb independently ran MiXCR on the PCR reads; one entry per CDR3 protein. Of roughly 10,000 distinct CDR3 sequences listed, under 35% are singletons. Material for sequencing was tumor tissue. The origin of the receptors is a male donor with retroperitoneal liposarcoma.

This clonotype occurred many times. The chain couples TRBV11-3 to TRBJ2-3; tentatively, D is TRBD2 (6 bases). Germline CDR1 and CDR2: SGHNT and YENEEA. There are 15 residues in the CDR3. With 4 bases removed from V and 5 bases from J, the gap between germline ends came to 16 bases. CDR3 DNA sequence: TGTGCCAGCAGCTCCGCCTTCGGGAGTGGAGATACGCAGTATTTT. As protein: CASSSAFGSGDTQYF.

The chain has TRBV6-1 and TRBJ2-1, with TRBD2 identical over 7 bases. In germline, CDR1 is MNHNS, CDR2 SASEGT. Trimming took 7 bases from V and 2 from J; bases not matched to a gene: 11. The CDR3 is 16 residues long. The CDR3 reads CASTGRSGGTYNEQFF. As DNA, the CDR3 is TGTGCCAGCACCGGCCGGTCGGGAGGAACCTACAATGAGCAGTTCTTC.

This clonotype ranks as medium-sized. This chain connects TRBV27 to TRBJ2-5; no definite D call. The V end was cut by 7 bases, the J end by 5 bases, with 17 bases between. The CDR3 consists of 14 residues. Germline CDR1 MNHEY, CDR2 SMNVEV (reference sequence). The CDR3 DNA is TGTGCCAGCACCGCCTCGAAGTTTGAGGAGACCCAGTACTTC. It translates to CASTASKFEETQYF.

This clonotype ranks as medium-sized. The genes are TRBV6-1 and TRBJ2-1; D call uncertain. CDR3 length: 12 residues. Trimming left V 5 bases short and J 13 bases short, with 15 bases between. CDR1 and CDR2 (germline): MNHNS, SASEGT. The CDR3 nucleotides read TGTGCCAGCAGTCACGATGGAGAGACCCAGTTCTTC. Translated, it gives CASSHDGETQFF.

In DNA, the CDR3 is TGTGCCAGCAGCCGGTGGGAAGAGACCCAGTTCTTC. Protein: CASSRWEETQFF. The V and J genes are TRBV11-2 and TRBJ2-1; D is unclear. This CDR3 is 12 amino acids long. CDR1 and CDR2 (germline): SGHAT, FQNNGV. Trimming cost V 5 bases and J 13 bases, with 15 bases left between them.

The gene calls are TRBV6-1 and TRBJ2-1; 11 nucleotides line up with TRBD2. The J call is uncertain, as TRBJ2-7 better fits the DNA end. Germline loops: CDR1 MNHNS, CDR2 SASEGT. CDR3 length: 16 amino acids. As DNA, the CDR3 is TGTGCCAGCAGAAAAACTAGCGGGAGCTCCTACAATGAGCAGTACTTC. Translated, it gives CASRKTSGSSYNEQYF.

This clonotype was seen more than once but under ten times. The final CDR3 position lacks the conserved phenylalanine or tryptophan, pointing to a likely read error. The rearrangement links TRBV6-1 to TRBJ2-5, with D possibly TRBD2 on 6 matching bases. The assigned J gene may be wrong: the sequence end matches TRBJ2-1 better. CDR3 length equals 14 residues. Germline assignment: CDR1 MNHNS and CDR2 SASEGT. The CDR3 sequence: CASDRGRDLRTQFC. The CDR3 nucleotides read TGTGCCAGTGATCGCGGGCGGGACCTTCGGACCCAGTTCTGC.

By share, this clonotype ranks as medium-sized. The chain employs TRBV7-6 and TRBJ2-4; 8 bases agree with TRBD1. Germline CDR1 is SGHVS and CDR2 is FNYEAQ. This CDR3 has 17 residues. Trimming took 3 bases from V and 2 from J; bases not matched to a gene: 9. The CDR3 bases are TGTGCCAGCAGCTTGGGGAGGACAGGGTCATCCAAAAACATTCAGTACTTC. Translation: CASSLGRTGSSKNIQYF.

In nucleotides, the CDR3 is TGTGCCAGCGCGAGCGGGAGCTCCTACAATGAGCAGTTCTTC. This sequence encodes CASASGSSYNEQFF. This chain links TRBV27 with TRBJ2-1; 8 positions agree with TRBD2. The CDR3 spans 14 residues. Trimming cost V 8 bases and J 0 bases; bases outside gene matches: 3. Germline CDR1 is MNHEY and CDR2 is SMNVEV (reference sequence).

This clonotype was seen a handful of times. The chain couples TRBV6-1 to TRBJ1-2, with D unresolved. The germline V gene encodes CDR1 MNHNS and CDR2 SASEGT. This CDR3 comprises 11 residues. Trimming stripped 4 bases from V and 9 bases from J, with 9 bases between. In nucleotides, the CDR3 is TGTGCCAGCAGTGGACATGATCGCTACACCTTC. Protein sequence: CASSGHDRYTF.

About this clonotype itself: A read error may account for a junction end that differs from germline. The gene calls are TRBV5-3 and TRBJ2-5; 9 bases map to TRBD1. The end of the DNA aligns better with TRBJ2-7, so the J call may be wrong. TRBV5-3 is an open reading frame whose function is uncertain. The CDR3 is made up of 15 amino acids. CDR3 amino acids: CASSFPGQGSYEQYF. In DNA form, the CDR3 reads TGTGCCAGCAGCTTTCCGGGACAGGGATCCTACGAGCAGTACTTC.

The rearrangement links TRBV7-2 to TRBJ1-5, with unresolved D. Germline loops: CDR1 SGHTA, CDR2 FQGNSA. CDR3 size: 14 residues. V was clipped by 0 bases and J by 6 bases, with 9 bases between them. The DNA for the CDR3 is TGTGCCAGCAGCTTAGCCCGCGGCCCTCAGCCCCAGCATTTT. It translates to CASSLARGPQPQHF.

The J gene is TRBJ2-1, the V gene TRBV27, with a weak D call TRBD2 (6 bases). Trimming took off 7 bases at V and 13 bases at J, with 17 bases between the two ends. The germline V gene encodes CDR1 MNHEY and CDR2 SMNVEV (reference sequence). The CDR3 extends over 12 amino acids. The CDR3 DNA reads as TGTGCCAGCAAGGACTACCAAGAGACCCAGTTCTTC. Translating gives CASKDYQETQFF.

DNA of the CDR3: TGTGCCAGCAGCCCCCGGGACAGGGGCCTCCGGGCTGAAGCTTTCTTT. Residues: CASSPRDRGLRAEAFF. The chain combines TRBV6-5 with TRBJ1-1; 10 nucleotides agree with TRBD1. Trimming took 6 bases from V and 6 from J; bases not matched to a gene: 13. The germline V gene encodes CDR1 MNHEY and CDR2 SVGAGI. CDR3 size: 16 residues.

This chain uses TRBV27 with TRBJ2-7, with 12 bases identical to TRBD2. The J segment lost 2 bases and the V segment lost 4 bases, leaving 6 bases of the junction unmatched. Germline values: CDR1 MNHEY, CDR2 SMNVEV (reference sequence). This CDR3 contains 16 residues. The CDR3 DNA is TGTGCCAGCAGTTCTAGCGGGAGGGCCAACCCCTACGAGCAGTACTTC. Encoded protein: CASSSSGRANPYEQYF.

This clonotype was seen repeatedly, ten times or more. This chain uses TRBV11-2 with TRBJ2-7, with 10 bases identical to TRBD1. Losses at the gene ends were 4 bases for V and 0 bases for J; bases not matched to a gene: 3. Germline V lookup: CDR1 SGHAT, CDR2 FQNNGV. The CDR3 runs to 15 residues. The CDR3 sequence is CASSSDRGNSYEQYF. In DNA, the CDR3 is TGTGCCAGCAGCTCGGACAGGGGGAACTCCTACGAGCAGTACTTC.

This clonotype was picked up many times. The chain joins TRBV6-1 to TRBJ2-1; 7 bases are shared with TRBD2. Germline-derived CDR1 and CDR2 are MNHNS and SASEGT. With V trimmed by 8 bases and J by 10 bases, 14 bases remained unmatched. CDR3 length: 14 amino acids. CDR3 sequence: CASAGGAGVQEQFF. In DNA form, the CDR3 reads TGTGCCAGCGCTGGTGGGGCGGGAGTTCAGGAGCAGTTCTTC.

This clonotype was detected only a few times. The genes are TRBV24-1 and TRBJ1-4; 10 nucleotides agree with TRBD1. CDR1 is KGHDR, CDR2 SFDVKD, per germline. Trimming cost V 2 bases and J 8 bases; bases outside gene matches: 4. This CDR3 spans 15 amino acids. Here the CDR3 reads CATSDSGQGKEKLFF. CDR3 DNA sequence: TGTGCCACCAGTGATTCGGGACAGGGGAAGGAAAAACTGTTTTTT.